One and the same sample provided the 4 T cell receptor beta chains below, sequenced in a study of technical replicates of blood from a few donors (dated by TCRdb to between 2016 and 2019). Receptor libraries were prepared by the immunoSEQ multiplex PCR assay. Imported from immuneACCESS, the table was reduced by TCRdb to in-frame sequences with V and J called. These copies leave out some clones; in studies compared against another copy, an unresolved V gene accounts for under half, and the cause of the remainder is not known. The sample data list about 82,000 clones, and around 94% of these were observed just once. The ten largest make up about 0.4% of the sample. Sequenced sample: T cells isolated from PBMCs. The origin of the receptors is a human donor in good health.

The V and J genes are TRBV18 and TRBJ2-7, with D possibly being TRBD1 (6 bases). V was shortened by 2 bases and J by 2 bases, with 10 bases between the two germline ends. The CDR3 has 14 amino acids. Germline V gives CDR1 KGHSH, CDR2 LQKENI. The CDR3 here is CASSPADSPYEQYF. The CDR3, as DNA: TGTGCCAGCTCACCAGCGGACAGCCCCTACGAGCAGTACTTC.

CDR3 in amino acids: CASNRGDGQPQHF. The CDR3 coding sequence is TGTGCCAGTAATAGAGGAGACGGTCAGCCCCAGCATTTT. This chain joins TRBV19 and TRBJ1-5; D ambiguous. Germline V gene sequence: CDR1 LNHDA, CDR2 SQIVND (reference sequence). With 7 bases removed from V and 6 bases from J, the gap between germline ends came to 13 bases. This CDR3 contains 13 residues.

The rearrangement links TRBV19 to TRBJ2-2, with TRBD1 identical over 8 bases. Germline assignment: CDR1 LNHDA and CDR2 SQIVND (reference sequence). The CDR3 is made up of 16 amino acids. V lost 2 bases to trimming and J lost 6 bases; unmatched junction nucleotides: 8. Here the CDR3 reads CASSILSGQGSGELFF. CDR3 nucleotides: TGTGCCAGTAGTATATTGTCAGGACAGGGTTCCGGGGAGCTGTTTTTT.

This chain joins TRBV10-3 and TRBJ1-3; D perhaps matches TRBD1 (5 bases). Trimming removed 6 bases at V and 9 bases at J, with 15 bases between. CDR3 size: 13 residues. Germline V CDR1 and CDR2: ENHRY, SYGVKD. The CDR3, as DNA: TGTGCCATCAGCGCAGGGCATGTAACCACCATATATTTT. Amino acid sequence: CAISAGHVTTIYF.